This TCR beta chain was retrieved from a study of blood T cell repertoires in COVID-19. Study-level information: The origin of the acute and convalescent COVID-19 samples was the United States, Italy and Spain. T cells, B-cell-depleted T cells, or PBMCs provided the cDNA or gDNA that served as material.

Followed longitudinally, the Seattle patients had been enrolled during active infection. Methods used by the authors: Using reference gene primer amplification, nucleated cell counts were estimated. Produced via immunoSEQ multiplex PCR; TCRdb's table is partial and in-frame only. V, J and clone size reflect that table, while D and trimming were determined from the DNA. This sample carries under 200,000 clones, around 87% of them seen once, and the ten largest clones take 0.55% to 0.6%. The clonotype comes from a man in his 60s with COVID-19, enrolled during active disease. The material sequenced was peripheral blood.

The CDR3 nucleotides read TGTGCCAGAAGCTCCACAGGGGGCGAACAGCCCCAGCATTTT. The encoded protein is CARSSTGGEQPQHF. The chain joins TRBV5-3 to TRBJ1-5; 9 nucleotides line up with TRBD1. TRBV5-3 is an open reading frame, and its role is uncertain. Trimming took 3 bases from V and 7 from J; bases not matched to a gene: 5. The CDR3 length is 14 residues.